These T cell receptor beta chains were read from a single sample in a study of brain T cells in children with intractable seizures. Clones were sequenced by immunoSEQ multiplex PCR, and TCRdb holds only the in-frame ones, with some missing. The table records about 340,000 clones, 93% of them present only once. The sequencing used peripheral blood, collected roughly 5 months after surgery. These receptor sequences come from a boy younger than two with tuberous sclerosis and intractable seizures. The CDR3 runs from the conserved cysteine through the conserved F or W. Size is stated for part of the rows, as once, few or many counts, or as a class when the clone is expanded.

>TRBV24-1|.|TRBJ2-3
CVTSIRTFCTDTQYF
>TRBV7-3|.|TRBJ2-7
CASTHPRGPHEQYF
>TRBV27|.|TRBJ1-1
CASSLTGYYTEAFF
>TRBV7-2|.|TRBJ1-5
CASSSNSNQPQHF
>TRBV10-3|.|TRBJ1-1
CAISWGEGTNTEAFF
>TRBV27|.|TRBJ1-5
CASSPRTANQPQHF
>TRBV6-5|.|TRBJ1-2
CASSLRWGGDYGYTF
>TRBV7-6|.|TRBJ2-1
CASSRTLAGAYNEQFF
>TRBV29-1|.|TRBJ2-2
CSVSRAGTGELFF
>TRBV6-5|.|TRBJ2-1
CASSPGPWDEQFF
>TRBV6-2/TRBV6-3|.|TRBJ2-3
CASSYLAGAADTQYF
>TRBV5-1|.|TRBJ2-7
CASSLLAGVKYEQYF
>TRBV10-3|.|TRBJ2-7
CAISEDYEQYF
>TRBV7-6|.|TRBJ2-1
CASSLEAAPAYNEQFF
>TRBV28|.|TRBJ1-3
CASNTRDTIYF
>TRBV5-6|.|TRBJ2-7
CASSLPSGNEQYF
>TRBV3-1/TRBV3-2|.|TRBJ2-5
CASSRGSQETQYF
>TRBV2|.|TRBJ2-2
CASSAQGRTGELFF
>TRBV3-1/TRBV3-2|once|TRBJ1-2
CASSQGRGHSNGYTF
>TRBV19|.|TRBJ1-6
CASAVRTGHSPLHF
>TRBV12-3/TRBV12-4|.|TRBJ2-2
CASTNTGELFF
>TRBV9|.|TRBJ1-6
CASSVDGEPLHF
>TRBV18|.|TRBJ2-1
CASSRVQGSSYNEQFF
>TRBV7-9|.|TRBJ1-1
CASSLDGGLGTEAFF
>TRBV7-9|.|TRBJ1-1
CASSEAGHSEAFF
>TRBV4-2|.|TRBJ1-1
CASSQGPNTEAFF
>TRBV30|.|TRBJ2-7
CAWSGSGGEQYF
>TRBV18|.|TRBJ2-1
CASSPPSWQGGVNEQFF
>TRBV27|.|TRBJ2-5
CASRRGTQETQYF